This TCR beta chain was sequenced during a study of post-analysis software for immune sequencing data. Study context: Relapsing-remitting, secondary progressive and progressive-relapsing forms of multiple sclerosis all featured among disease courses. Findings of the study overall: Patients used four to six TRBV segments, including TRBV5-6, TRBV5-1 and TRBV20-1, more often than controls.

Unique molecular identifiers tagged the TCR beta cDNA libraries. MiXCR, run by TCRdb on the PCR reads, gives a single entry per CDR3 protein. Here the sample spans about 770,000 distinct CDR3 sequences, about 43% being singletons. Comment on this clonotype: Its antigen is undetermined.

The CDR3 has 12 residues. Trimming cost V 0 bases and J 6 bases, with 9 bases left between them. Germline V gene data show CDR1 as DFQATT and CDR2 as SNEGSKA (reference sequence). The sample consisted of blood. V is TRBV20-1 and J is TRBJ2-7, with no clear D. This TCR came from a girl aged 10 to 17 with multiple sclerosis. CDR3: CSAREGMGEQYF. In DNA, the CDR3 is TGCAGTGCTAGAGAAGGAATGGGCGAGCAGTACTTC.